What follows are 18 T cell receptor beta chains derived from one specimen sequenced in a study of identical twins. A single record per CDR3 protein comes from TCRdb applying MiXCR to the 5' RACE reads. The sample lists 500,000 to 650,000 distinct CDR3 sequences; around 22% were seen once. The data were also submitted as part of a second study, on yellow fever vaccine responses in identical twins.

The sample consisted of CD4+ T cells sorted from blood. The receptors come from a young woman in good health.

This clonotype was counted a few times. The V gene is TRBV15, the J gene TRBJ2-1; 12 bases are a match to TRBD1. Germline CDR1 and CDR2: LNHNV and YYDKDF (reference sequence). The CDR3 totals 19 residues. V lost 3 bases and J lost 3; bases outside the gene matches: 12. Here the CDR3 reads CATSRQTGTGGVGYNEQFF. CDR3 bases: TGTGCCACCAGCAGGCAAACCGGGACAGGGGGCGTTGGCTACAATGAGCAGTTCTTC.

This chain connects TRBV12-3 or TRBV12-4 to TRBJ1-4; no definite D call. V lost 6 bases to trimming and J lost 7 bases, with 15 bases between them. This CDR3 contains 14 residues. The chain's CDR3 is CASSRPPGLEKLFF. The CDR3 nucleotides read TGTGCCAGCAGCCGCCCCCCGGGTCTTGAAAAACTGTTTTTT.

This clonotype was observed a handful of times. The chain links TRBV28 to TRBJ2-5; 8 bases agree with TRBD2. The V gene end was trimmed by 4 bases and the J gene end by 10 bases; junction bases not matched to a gene: 5. This CDR3 contains 12 residues. Germline assignment: CDR1 MDHEN and CDR2 SYDVKM. CDR3 sequence: CASSSRLAGQYF. For the CDR3, the DNA is TGTGCCAGCAGTTCAAGGCTAGCGGGCCAGTACTTC.

The J gene is TRBJ1-1, the V gene TRBV27, with D unclear. The germline V gene has CDR1 MNHEY and CDR2 SMNVEV (reference sequence). The CDR3 extends over 16 amino acids. V lost 6 bases and J lost 0, with 17 bases in between. The CDR3 region is CASSKNQGRVNTEAFF. CDR3 sequence (DNA): TGTGCCAGCAGCAAGAACCAAGGGCGGGTGAACACTGAAGCTTTCTTT.

The table lists this clonotype with many counts. The chain recombines TRBV11-2 with TRBJ1-1; TRBD1 agrees at 7 bases. CDR1 and CDR2 from the germline V gene are SGHAT and FQNNGV. V was pared by 2 bases and J by 6 bases, with 3 bases of the junction left unmatched. The CDR3 has 13 amino acids. The CDR3 reads CASSLPDRAEAFF. The CDR3 DNA reads TGTGCCAGCAGCTTACCCGACAGGGCTGAAGCTTTCTTT.

The chain recombines TRBV24-1 with TRBJ2-5, with 11 positions matching TRBD2. The ends lost 8 bases at V and 5 bases at J; junction bases unmatched: 3. The CDR3 covers 13 residues. Germline V lookup: CDR1 KGHDR, CDR2 SFDVKD. CDR3 bases: TGTGCCACCATGTTAGCGGGAGGGGAGACCCAGTACTTC. Protein: CATMLAGGETQYF.

The chain joins TRBV20-1 to TRBJ1-1; unclear D gene. V shed 1 base and J shed 0 bases, with 6 bases lying between them. Germline values: CDR1 DFQATT, CDR2 SNEGSKA (reference sequence). The CDR3 sequence is 13 residues long. The CDR3 loop reads CSARVWVNTEAFF. CDR3 in DNA: TGCAGTGCTAGAGTATGGGTGAACACTGAAGCTTTCTTT.

The table lists this clonotype with a few counts. The chain is built from TRBV6-1 and TRBJ2-2, with unresolved D. The CDR3 totals 12 residues. Trimming took off 7 bases at V and 8 bases at J, with 11 bases between the two ends. CDR1 is MNHNS, CDR2 SASEGT, per germline. CDR3: CASISDGGELFF. The DNA of the CDR3 is TGTGCCAGCATCTCAGATGGAGGGGAGCTGTTTTTT.

This clonotype has ten or more counts. In DNA, the CDR3 is TGTGCCAGCAGTTCCCGGGAGTCAGATACGCAGTATTTT. It is translated as CASSSRESDTQYF. This chain connects TRBV4-2 to TRBJ2-3; weak D call: TRBD2 (6 bases). The CDR3 loop spans 13 amino acids. The V gene lost 6 bases and the J gene lost 4 bases, with 11 bases spanning the gap. Germline values: CDR1 LGHNA, CDR2 YNFKEQ.

The gene calls are TRBV10-2 and TRBJ2-1; 7 bases fit TRBD1. Germline V CDR1 and CDR2: WSHSY, SAAADI. The V segment lost 3 bases and the J segment 6 bases; nucleotides outside the gene matches: 5. This CDR3 spans 14 amino acids. CDR3 nucleotide sequence: TGCGCCAGCAGTGAACGCAGGGGGATCAATGAGCAGTTCTTC. Translated, it gives CASSERRGINEQFF.

The CDR3 region has the DNA TGTGCCAGCAGTCCGGAGGTCAGCTCCTACAATGAGCAGTTCTTC. It translates to CASSPEVSSYNEQFF. The V call is TRBV12-3 or TRBV12-4, the J call TRBJ2-1; D is possibly TRBD2 (5 bases). The CDR3 runs to 15 residues. Trimming cost V 5 bases and J 0 bases, with 11 bases left between them.

Only a few counts were recorded for this clonotype. This chain uses TRBV12-3 or TRBV12-4 with TRBJ2-1, with 7 positions matching TRBD2. Trimming at V came to 8 bases and at J to 3 bases, leaving 1 base not matched to a gene. The CDR3 spans 12 residues. In DNA, the CDR3 is TGTGCCAGCGGGGGGGACTACAATGAGCAGTTCTTC. As protein: CASGGDYNEQFF.

Comments on this clonotype: A much larger clone differs from this one at a single base, so this may be a read error. The chain has TRBV25-1 and TRBJ2-5; D uncertain. The CDR3 is 12 amino acids. V lost 4 bases and J 2 bases, leaving 5 bases between the germline ends. Germline V gene data show CDR1 as MGHDK and CDR2 as SYGVNS. The CDR3 sequence: CASSGRQETQYF. CDR3 bases: TGTGCCAGCAGTGGCAGACAAGAGACCCAGTACTTC.

J is TRBJ2-7 and V is TRBV28; 9 bases align to TRBD1. The V gene end was trimmed by 5 bases and the J gene end by 2 bases; junction bases not matched to a gene: 4. Germline V lookup: CDR1 MDHEN, CDR2 SYDVKM. The CDR3 totals 14 residues. The chain's CDR3 is CASSQGTGPYEQYV. The CDR3 DNA is TGTGCCAGCAGTCAAGGGACAGGGCCCTACGAGCAGTACGTC.

The genes are TRBV6-5 and TRBJ2-1, with D possibly matching TRBD2 (6 bases). Germline CDR1 and CDR2: MNHEY and SVGAGI. The V end was cut by 0 bases, the J end by 4 bases, with 16 bases between. The CDR3 is 17 amino acids. In DNA form, the CDR3 reads TGTGCCAGCAGTTACTCGGCGGTGGCGGGGACTTACAATGAGCAGTTCTTC. Translating gives CASSYSAVAGTYNEQFF.

V and J are TRBV6-6 and TRBJ1-2; D remains ambiguous. CDR1 and CDR2 (germline): MNHNY, SVGAGI (reference sequence). Trimming cost V 2 bases and J 0 bases, with 4 bases left between them. This CDR3 has 13 residues. CDR3 bases: TGTGCCAGCAGTTACGGGCCTAACTATGGCTACACCTTC. Its protein is CASSYGPNYGYTF.

This clonotype has just a few counts. The chain links TRBV20-1 to TRBJ2-2; D is possibly TRBD1 or TRBD2 (6 bases each). Germline CDR1 and CDR2: DFQATT and SNEGSKA (reference sequence). Trimming stripped 0 bases from V and 6 bases from J, with 14 bases between. CDR3 length: 15 residues. As DNA, the CDR3 is TGCAGTGCTAGAGATGGGGGCAGGGAGGCCGGGGAGCTGTTTTTT. It translates to CSARDGGREAGELFF.

The V gene is TRBV5-1, the J gene TRBJ2-2; 10 bases align to TRBD2. Germline V gives CDR1 SGHRS, CDR2 YFSETQ. The CDR3 totals 16 residues. Germline trimming cut 4 bases from V and 6 bases from J; bases unmatched to any gene: 9. The DNA for the CDR3 is TGCGCCAGCAGCCCCGAAGGAGCGGGAGGGCCCGGGGAGCTGTTTTTT. Residues: CASSPEGAGGPGELFF.